These 28 T cell receptor beta chains share one sample of origin, sequenced in a study of PD-1 blockade in classical Hodgkin lymphoma. Noted time point: cycle 4 day 1 (C4D1), after around six weeks of nivolumab. Following autologous stem cell transplantation, relapse occurred in every patient, and exposure to brentuximab vedotin varied. TCRdb's table, derived via immunoSEQ multiplex PCR, lists solely in-frame clones and lacks some. Of some 86,000 clones in the sample, just over 90% are singletons; the top ten hold roughly 3%. Material: peripheral blood mononuclear cells (PBMCs), obtained before the fourth cycle of nivolumab. The receptors here all came from a human donor with classical Hodgkin lymphoma.

V is TRBV28 and J is TRBJ2-3; TRBD1 aligns across 7 bases. The CDR3 consists of 14 residues. Per germline, CDR1 MDHEN and CDR2 SYDVKM. The V gene end was trimmed by 5 bases and the J gene end by 1 base; junction bases not matched to a gene: 3. The CDR3, as DNA: TGTGCCAGCAGTGTAACAGGGGGCACAGATACGCAGTATTTT. This codes for CASSVTGGTDTQYF.

A single count supports this clone. Distinct nucleotide sequences in the sample also encode this CDR3. The chain has TRBV6-5 and TRBJ1-1; weak D call: TRBD1 (6 bases). The CDR3 runs to 12 residues. Trimming took 6 bases from V and 4 from J, leaving 9 bases between them. Germline values: CDR1 MNHEY, CDR2 SVGAGI. For the CDR3, the DNA is TGTGCCAGCAGCAGGGGTGGCACTGAAGCTTTCTTT. It is translated as CASSRGGTEAFF.

The chain's CDR3 is CAIRTGPTEAFF. The CDR3 coding sequence is TGTGCCATCAGGACAGGTCCCACTGAAGCTTTCTTT. V gene TRBV10-3 combines with J gene TRBJ1-1, with D maybe TRBD1 (6 bases). Trimming shortened V by 6 bases and J by 4 bases, and 9 bases separated the two germline ends. CDR3 length: 12 residues. Germline V lookup: CDR1 ENHRY, CDR2 SYGVKD.

The chain uses TRBV19 and TRBJ2-7; tentatively, D is TRBD1 or TRBD2 (6 bases each). Trimming took 3 bases from V and 0 from J, leaving 21 bases between them. The CDR3 runs to 18 residues. CDR1 is LNHDA and CDR2 is SQIVND in the germline V gene (reference sequence). DNA for the CDR3: TGTGCCAGTAGTATGGTAGGGGTCGGGGGCTATCGCTCCTACGAGCAGTACTTC. Protein product: CASSMVGVGGYRSYEQYF.

The V and J genes are TRBV4-2 and TRBJ2-2; D is unclear. Germline CDR1 LGHNA, CDR2 YNFKEQ. The CDR3 totals 14 residues. V was pared by 5 bases and J by 0 bases, with 7 bases between. CDR3 residues: CASSDPPNTGELFF. DNA for the CDR3: TGTGCCAGCAGCGATCCCCCGAACACCGGGGAGCTGTTTTTT.

For the CDR3, the DNA is TGTGCCAGCAGATCTGAGTATGGCTACACCTTC. Residues: CASRSEYGYTF. The chain links TRBV2 to TRBJ1-2; D gene ambiguous. Germline CDR1 and CDR2: SNHLY and FYNNEI. Trimming took off 6 bases at V and 5 bases at J, with 7 bases between the two ends. This CDR3 contains 11 residues.

This clone was detected once. The chain employs TRBV9 and TRBJ2-5; D unclear. V shed 0 bases and J shed 4 bases, with 13 bases lying between them. CDR1 is SGDLS, CDR2 YYNGEE, per germline. The CDR3 loop spans 15 amino acids. CDR3 sequence reads: CASSVEVQVVETQYF. Written as DNA, the CDR3 is TGTGCCAGCAGCGTAGAGGTGCAGGTCGTAGAGACCCAGTACTTC.

The chain is built from TRBV9 and TRBJ1-1; a weak D match, TRBD1 (6 bases). The germline V and J ends were trimmed by 4 bases and 6 bases, with 10 bases remaining between them. The CDR3 sequence is 12 residues long. Per the germline V gene, CDR1 is SGDLS and CDR2 is YYNGEE. The CDR3 nucleotides are TGTGCCAGCAGCCCCCGGACAGCTGAAGCTTTCTTT. Protein sequence: CASSPRTAEAFF.

Notes on this clone: The junction departs from the called germline gene at one end, perhaps through a read error. This chain's CDR3 is CASSYVTGVPTF. The CDR3 DNA reads as TGTGCCAGCAGTTACGTAACAGGGGTTCCCACCTTC. V gene TRBV27 combines with J gene TRBJ2-7; TRBD1 aligns across 7 bases. The germline V gene has CDR1 MNHEY and CDR2 SMNVEV (reference sequence). This CDR3 has 12 residues.

The chain couples TRBV6-5 to TRBJ2-4; D possibly uses TRBD1 or TRBD2 (5 bases each). V was clipped by 6 bases and J by 0 bases, with 12 bases between them. Germline V CDR1 and CDR2: MNHEY, SVGAGI. The CDR3 contains 15 residues. DNA for the CDR3: TGTGCCAGCAGACCCCGGGACCTAGCCAAAAACATTCAGTACTTC. It encodes CASRPRDLAKNIQYF.

The chain employs TRBV7-9 and TRBJ2-3; 8 nucleotides match TRBD2. CDR1 and CDR2 (germline): SEHNR, FQNEAQ (reference sequence). V trimming: 8 bases; J trimming: 0 bases; junction bases outside the gene matches: 7. There are 15 residues in the CDR3. The CDR3 DNA follows: TGTGCCAGCGGGGCGGGGGGCTCTAGCACAGATACGCAGTATTTT. Translating gives CASGAGGSSTDTQYF.

The V and J genes are TRBV11-1 and TRBJ2-7; a possible D gene is TRBD1 (6 bases). Trimming shortened V by 1 base and J by 0 bases, and 10 bases separated the two germline ends. There are 15 residues in the CDR3. Per germline, CDR1 SGHAT and CDR2 FQDESV (reference sequence). The CDR3 DNA follows: TGTGCCAGCAGCTTAGACAGGGCTATCTCCTACGAGCAGTACTTC. This codes for CASSLDRAISYEQYF.

The rearrangement links TRBV19 to TRBJ1-5; no reliable D call. CDR1 and CDR2 (germline): LNHDA, SQIVND (reference sequence). CDR3 size: 17 residues. V lost 2 bases and J lost 4, with 18 bases in between. Here the CDR3 reads CASSILRVTQPNQPQHF. CDR3 DNA sequence: TGTGCCAGTAGTATATTACGGGTAACCCAGCCTAATCAGCCCCAGCATTTT.

The chain couples TRBV7-6 to TRBJ2-5, with D possibly matching TRBD1 (6 bases). The DNA end lines up better with TRBJ2-7; the J call may be wrong. From germline, CDR1 is SGHVS and CDR2 FNYEAQ. CDR3 length: 18 residues. DNA of the CDR3: TGTGCCAGCAGCTTATTCCCCCAAAGGGGGTGGGGCTCCTACGAGCAGTACTTC. This gives the protein CASSLFPQRGWGSYEQYF.

The V call is TRBV18, the J call TRBJ1-2; D is unresolved. The CDR3 totals 16 residues. CDR1 KGHSH and CDR2 LQKENI come from the germline V gene. V lost 2 bases, J lost 0 bases, and 13 bases lay in between. CDR3 sequence reads: CASSPFEGASNYGYTF. Here the CDR3 DNA reads TGTGCCAGCTCACCATTCGAGGGAGCTTCTAACTATGGCTACACCTTC.

A note on this clone: Other nucleotide sequences from this sample produce the same CDR3. The rearrangement uses TRBV6-6 and TRBJ1-1; D is unclear. The V gene lost 0 bases and the J gene lost 0 bases, with 2 bases spanning the gap. The CDR3 is 13 amino acids. Germline-derived CDR1 and CDR2 are MNHNY and SVGAGI (reference sequence). The CDR3 region is CASSYSVNTEAFF. CDR3 DNA sequence: TGTGCCAGCAGTTACTCGGTGAACACTGAAGCTTTCTTT.

This rearrangement joins TRBV27 to TRBJ2-7; 9 nucleotides align to TRBD1. Unmatched junction bases numbered 10, after V lost 5 bases and J lost 5 bases. The CDR3 length is 15 residues. The germline CDR1 and CDR2 sequences are MNHEY and SMNVEV (reference sequence). In DNA form, the CDR3 reads TGTGCCAGCAGTGCGCTTACAGGGGGCACGGACGAGCAGTACTTC. Translation: CASSALTGGTDEQYF.

The rearrangement uses TRBV27 and TRBJ2-6; the D gene is possibly TRBD2 (5 bases). Trimming cost V 2 bases and J 1 base, with 15 bases left between them. CDR1 is MNHEY, CDR2 SMNVEV, per germline (reference sequence). This CDR3 has 18 residues. This chain's CDR3 is CASSLNDIRGSGANVLTF. DNA of the CDR3: TGTGCCAGCAGTTTAAACGACATTCGAGGGTCTGGGGCCAACGTCCTGACTTTC.

The J gene is TRBJ2-7, the V gene TRBV5-4; 10 bases align to TRBD2. This CDR3 has 15 residues. Germline V lookup: CDR1 SGHNT, CDR2 YYREEE (reference sequence). The V segment lost 1 base and the J segment 2 bases; nucleotides outside the gene matches: 3. The DNA for the CDR3 is TGTGCCAGCAGCTTGAGCGGGGGGGCAACCTACGAGCAGTACTTC. Residues: CASSLSGGATYEQYF.

The rearrangement uses TRBV15 and TRBJ2-5; TRBD1 or TRBD2 may be the D gene (5 bases each). The CDR3 extends over 15 amino acids. Germline V gives CDR1 LNHNV, CDR2 YYDKDF (reference sequence). V gave up 0 bases and J gave up 5 bases, with 13 bases separating them. CDR3 protein: CATSRDGGQAETQYF. CDR3 bases: TGTGCCACCAGCAGAGATGGGGGTCAGGCGGAGACCCAGTACTTC.

The chain has TRBV27 and TRBJ1-6; perhaps TRBD1 as D (5 bases). Germline assignment: CDR1 MNHEY and CDR2 SMNVEV (reference sequence). The CDR3 loop spans 18 amino acids. The V and J ends lost 7 bases and 9 bases respectively, with 28 bases between them. CDR3 in amino acids: CASTSPLGPAALVSPLHF. CDR3 DNA: TGTGCCAGCACCTCGCCCTTGGGACCTGCCGCGCTCGTTTCACCCCTCCACTTT.

This chain connects TRBV5-1 to TRBJ1-3, with 7 bases that match TRBD1. The germline gives CDR1 SGHRS, CDR2 YFSETQ. There are 15 residues in the CDR3. V gave up 4 bases and J gave up 5 bases; unmatched junction bases: 9. The DNA of the CDR3 is TGCGCCAGCAGCCAAATGACAGGGAGGAGAAACACCATATATTTT. Its translation is CASSQMTGRRNTIYF. Complete variable domain (other parts from reference TRBV5-1 and TRBJ1-3): KAGVTQTPRYLIKTRGQQVTLSCSPISGHRSVSWYQQTPGQGLQFLFEYFSETQRNKGNFPGRFSGRQFSNSRSEMNVSTLELGDSALYLCASSQMTGRRNTIYFGEGSWLTVV.

This chain links TRBV30 with TRBJ2-7; a weak D match, TRBD2 (5 bases). The CDR3 contains 12 residues. Germline loops: CDR1 GTSNPN, CDR2 SVGIG (reference sequence). Trimming removed 2 bases from V and 6 bases from J, with 11 bases in between. CDR3 amino acids: CAWSPVGVEQYF. CDR3 sequence (DNA): TGTGCCTGGAGTCCTGTCGGGGTCGAGCAGTACTTC.

This chain joins TRBV7-8 and TRBJ1-2, with D hard to call. Trimming removed 0 bases at V and 4 bases at J, with 9 bases between. CDR1 is SGHVS and CDR2 is FQNEAQ in the germline V gene. This CDR3 has 14 amino acids. The DNA for the CDR3 is TGTGCCAGCAGCTTAGCAGCCTCCAGCTATGGCTACACCTTC. Translating it yields CASSLAASSYGYTF. Drawing the rest from reference TRBV7-8 and TRBJ1-2, the complete variable domain is GAGVSQSPRYKVAKRGQDVALRCDPISGHVSLFWYQQALGQGPEFLTYFQNEAQLDKSGLPSDRFFAERPEGSVSTLKIQRTQQEDSAVYLCASSLAASSYGYTFGSGTRLTVV.

V gene TRBV9 combines with J gene TRBJ2-3, with a possible D match to TRBD2 (6 bases). This CDR3 region has 15 residues. Germline V lookup: CDR1 SGDLS, CDR2 YYNGEE. Trimming left V 2 bases short and J 6 bases short, with 16 bases between. The CDR3 coding sequence is TGTGCCAGCAGCGTCTCGGGGGACCTGGGGGATACGCAGTATTTT. It codes for CASSVSGDLGDTQYF.

The rearrangement links TRBV10-3 to TRBJ1-2; TRBD1 agrees at 8 bases. The CDR3 extends over 13 amino acids. The ends lost 11 bases at V and 2 bases at J; junction bases unmatched: 7. Germline V gene sequence: CDR1 ENHRY, CDR2 SYGVKD. The CDR3 sequence is CAVGQGENYGYTF. As DNA, the CDR3 is TGTGCCGTTGGACAGGGCGAAAACTATGGCTACACCTTC.

Turning to this clone: One junction end disagrees with the germline gene, perhaps due to a read error. V gene TRBV27 combines with J gene TRBJ1-4; D not certain. Germline CDR1 is MNHEY and CDR2 is SMNVEV (reference sequence). The CDR3 runs to 14 residues. CDR3 sequence: CASSPTGPNGKLFF. CDR3 coding DNA: TGTGCCAGCAGTCCCACGGGCCCTAATGGAAAACTGTTTTTT.

This clone was counted only a few times. The chain carries TRBV10-3 and TRBJ1-4, with D hard to call. V dropped 0 bases and J dropped 6 bases, with 8 bases sitting between them. There are 14 residues in the CDR3. CDR1 ENHRY and CDR2 SYGVKD come from the germline V gene. The CDR3 coding sequence is TGTGCCATCAGTGAGTCTAGGACGGATGAAAAACTGTTTTTT. This sequence encodes CAISESRTDEKLFF.